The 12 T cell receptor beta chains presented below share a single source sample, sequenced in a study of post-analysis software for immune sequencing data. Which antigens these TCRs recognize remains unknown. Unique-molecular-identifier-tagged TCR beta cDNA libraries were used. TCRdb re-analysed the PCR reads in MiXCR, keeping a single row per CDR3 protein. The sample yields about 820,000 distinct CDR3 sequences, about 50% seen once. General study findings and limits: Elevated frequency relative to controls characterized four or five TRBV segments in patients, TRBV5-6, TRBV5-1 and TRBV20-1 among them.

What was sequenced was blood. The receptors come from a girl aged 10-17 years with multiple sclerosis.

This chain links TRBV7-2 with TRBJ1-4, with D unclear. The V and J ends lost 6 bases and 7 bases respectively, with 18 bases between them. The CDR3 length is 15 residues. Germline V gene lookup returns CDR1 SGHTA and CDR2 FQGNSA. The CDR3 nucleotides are TGTGCCAGCAGAAAGAGGATAGAAGAGTCTGAAAAACTGTTTTTT. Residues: CASRKRIEESEKLFF. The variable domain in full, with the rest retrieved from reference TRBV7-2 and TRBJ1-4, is GAGVSQSPSNKVTEKGKDVELRCDPISGHTALYWYRQSLGQGLEFLIYFQGNSAPDKSGLPSDRFSAERTGGSVSTLTIQRTQQEDSAVYLCASRKRIEESEKLFFGSGTQLSVL.

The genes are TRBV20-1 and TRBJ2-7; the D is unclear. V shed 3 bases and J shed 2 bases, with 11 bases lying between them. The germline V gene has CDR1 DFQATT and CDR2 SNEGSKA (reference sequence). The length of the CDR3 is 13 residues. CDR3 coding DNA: TGCAGTGCTAGCCTGAAGAGGCCCTACGAGCAGTACTTC. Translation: CSASLKRPYEQYF.

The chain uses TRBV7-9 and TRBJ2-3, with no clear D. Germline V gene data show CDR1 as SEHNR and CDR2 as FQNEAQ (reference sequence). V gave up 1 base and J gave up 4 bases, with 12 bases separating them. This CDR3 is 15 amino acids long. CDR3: CASSLENRTPDTQYF. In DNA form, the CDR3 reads TGTGCCAGCAGCTTAGAGAACCGGACCCCAGATACGCAGTATTTT.

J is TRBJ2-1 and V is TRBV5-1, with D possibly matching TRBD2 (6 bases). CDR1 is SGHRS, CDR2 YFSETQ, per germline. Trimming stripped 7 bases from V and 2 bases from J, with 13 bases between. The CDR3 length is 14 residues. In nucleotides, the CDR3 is TGCGCCAGCGAACCGGGACTGACCTACAATGAGCAGTTCTTC. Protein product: CASEPGLTYNEQFF.

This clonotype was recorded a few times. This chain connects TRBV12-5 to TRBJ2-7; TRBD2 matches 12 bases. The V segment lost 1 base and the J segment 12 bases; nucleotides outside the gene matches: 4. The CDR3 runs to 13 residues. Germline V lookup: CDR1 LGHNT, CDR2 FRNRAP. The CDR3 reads CASGLGTSGMGYF. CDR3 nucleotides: TGTGCTAGTGGTTTGGGGACTAGCGGGATGGGGTACTTC.

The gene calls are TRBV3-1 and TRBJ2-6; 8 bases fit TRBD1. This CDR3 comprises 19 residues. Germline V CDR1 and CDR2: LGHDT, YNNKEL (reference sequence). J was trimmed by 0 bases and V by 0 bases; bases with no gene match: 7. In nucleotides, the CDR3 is TGTGCCAGCAGCCAAGATACCCGGACAGGGCTCTCTGGGGCCAACGTCCTGACTTTC. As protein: CASSQDTRTGLSGANVLTF.

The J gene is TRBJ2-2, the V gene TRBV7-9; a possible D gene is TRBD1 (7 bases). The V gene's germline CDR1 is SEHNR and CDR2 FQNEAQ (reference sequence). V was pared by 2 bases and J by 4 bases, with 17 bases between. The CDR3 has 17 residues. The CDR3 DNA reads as TGTGCCAGCAGCTTAAGACGGAGACAGGGAGGCACCGGGGAGCTGTTTTTT. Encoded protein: CASSLRRRQGGTGELFF.

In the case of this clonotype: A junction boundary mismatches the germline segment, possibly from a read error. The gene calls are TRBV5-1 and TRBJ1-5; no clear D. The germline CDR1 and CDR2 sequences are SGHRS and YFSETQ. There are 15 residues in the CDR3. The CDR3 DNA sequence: TGCGCCAGCAGCAACTCAGGAGGTAGCAATCAACCCCAGCATTTT. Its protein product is CASSNSGGSNQPQHF.

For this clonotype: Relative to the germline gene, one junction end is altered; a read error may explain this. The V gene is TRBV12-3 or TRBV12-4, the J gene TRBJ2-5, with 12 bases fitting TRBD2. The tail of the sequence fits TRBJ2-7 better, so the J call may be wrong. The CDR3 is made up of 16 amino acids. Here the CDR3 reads CAGSRRLAGASYEQYF. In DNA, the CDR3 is TGTGCCGGCAGTCGACGACTAGCGGGGGCTAGCTACGAGCAGTACTTC.

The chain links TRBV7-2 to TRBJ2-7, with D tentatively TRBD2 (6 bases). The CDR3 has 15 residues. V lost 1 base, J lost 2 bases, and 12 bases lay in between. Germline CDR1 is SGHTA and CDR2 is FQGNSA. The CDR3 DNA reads TGTGCCAGCAGCTTAGAGCTTAGCGGCCCCTACGAGCAGTACTTC. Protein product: CASSLELSGPYEQYF. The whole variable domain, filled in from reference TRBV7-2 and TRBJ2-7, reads GAGVSQSPSNKVTEKGKDVELRCDPISGHTALYWYRQSLGQGLEFLIYFQGNSAPDKSGLPSDRFSAERTGGSVSTLTIQRTQQEDSAVYLCASSLELSGPYEQYFGPGTRLTVT.

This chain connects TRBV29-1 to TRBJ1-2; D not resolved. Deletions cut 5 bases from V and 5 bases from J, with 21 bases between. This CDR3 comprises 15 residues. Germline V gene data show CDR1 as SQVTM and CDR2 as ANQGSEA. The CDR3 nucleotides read TGCAGCGTTCGGGTGACTAAACTGGGGAATTATGGCTACACCTTC. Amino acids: CSVRVTKLGNYGYTF.

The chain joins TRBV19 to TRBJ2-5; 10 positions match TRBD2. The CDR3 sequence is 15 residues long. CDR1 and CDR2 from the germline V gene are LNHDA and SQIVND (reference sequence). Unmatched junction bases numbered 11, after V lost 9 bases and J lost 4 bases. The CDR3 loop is CASRGLAGVRETQYF. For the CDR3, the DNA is TGTGCCAGCCGGGGGCTAGCGGGAGTACGAGAGACCCAGTACTTC.